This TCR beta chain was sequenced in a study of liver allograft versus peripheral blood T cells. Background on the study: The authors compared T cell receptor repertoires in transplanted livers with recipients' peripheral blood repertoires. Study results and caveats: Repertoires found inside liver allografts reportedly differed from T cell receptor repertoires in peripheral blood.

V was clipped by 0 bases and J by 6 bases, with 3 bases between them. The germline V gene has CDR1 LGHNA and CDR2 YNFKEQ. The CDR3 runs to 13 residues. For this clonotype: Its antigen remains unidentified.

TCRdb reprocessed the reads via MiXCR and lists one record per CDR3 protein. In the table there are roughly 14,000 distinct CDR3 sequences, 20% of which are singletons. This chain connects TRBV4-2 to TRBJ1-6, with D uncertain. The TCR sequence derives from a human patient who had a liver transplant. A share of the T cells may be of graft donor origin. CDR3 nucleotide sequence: TGTGCCAGCAGCCAAGAGGCTAATTCACCCCTCCACTTT. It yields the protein CASSQEANSPLHF.